These 2 T cell receptor beta chains were sequenced from one sample in a study of blood T cell repertoires in COVID-19. Libraries were prepared by immunoSEQ multiplex PCR; TCRdb keeps only in-frame clonotypes and omits some of them. This sample carries about 200,000 clones, around 84% of them seen once, and the ten largest clones take roughly 4.5%. The sequenced material came from peripheral blood. These receptor sequences come from a woman aged 80 or older with acute or convalescent COVID-19.

CDR3 sequence: CASSLRGPNKAFF. CDR3 DNA: TGTGCCAGCAGCTTGAGGGGTCCGAACAAGGCTTTCTTT. V and J are TRBV5-6 and TRBJ1-1, with TRBD1 as a possible D gene (5 bases). V was clipped by 1 base and J by 11 bases, with 15 bases between them. This CDR3 contains 13 residues. Germline assignment: CDR1 SGHDT and CDR2 YYEEEE.

V gene TRBV9 combines with J gene TRBJ2-7, with 9 bases lining up with TRBD1. With 3 bases clipped from V and 3 bases from J, the junction kept 4 bases outside the gene matches. The CDR3 has 14 amino acids. CDR1 SGDLS and CDR2 YYNGEE come from the germline V gene. CDR3 sequence (DNA): TGTGCCAGCAGCGATGGACAGGGGAACTACGAGCAGTACTTC. Encoded protein: CASSDGQGNYEQYF.